This TCR beta chain was documented in a study of cytomegalovirus exposure and HLA in healthy donors. General study findings and limits: A list of approximately 150 TCR beta chains associated with cytomegalovirus was given. A later analysis associated some 16,000 TCR beta sequences with HLA alleles at a 0.05 false discovery rate. On later analysis, the bulk of CMV-associated TCR beta chains appeared to be HLA-restricted.

Primers for the PCR totalled 60 Vbeta and 13 Jbeta. The authors' processing: Later, an analysis found 75 million to 90 million unique TCR beta chains, and about 10 million of these were shared. TCRdb keeps only in-frame clones here, not all; method: immunoSEQ multiplex PCR. For V, J and clone size, that table is used; D and trimming come from the DNA. The data hold 150,000 to 200,000 clones, with about 80% observed a single time. This clone was seen only once. The antigen is not known. The germline V gene has CDR1 LNHDA and CDR2 SQIVND (reference sequence). The V gene end was trimmed by 5 bases and the J gene end by 5 bases; junction bases not matched to a gene: 7. The CDR3 loop spans 16 amino acids.

The rearrangement links TRBV19 to TRBJ2-2; TRBD2 aligns across 11 bases. Material for sequencing was PBMCs. The sequence was collected from a woman aged 25 to 39 in good health and CMV-seronegative. The CDR3 DNA is TGTGCCAGTAGTTCAACCGGGACTAGCGGAACCGGGGAGCTGTTTTTT. Its protein product is CASSSTGTSGTGELFF.